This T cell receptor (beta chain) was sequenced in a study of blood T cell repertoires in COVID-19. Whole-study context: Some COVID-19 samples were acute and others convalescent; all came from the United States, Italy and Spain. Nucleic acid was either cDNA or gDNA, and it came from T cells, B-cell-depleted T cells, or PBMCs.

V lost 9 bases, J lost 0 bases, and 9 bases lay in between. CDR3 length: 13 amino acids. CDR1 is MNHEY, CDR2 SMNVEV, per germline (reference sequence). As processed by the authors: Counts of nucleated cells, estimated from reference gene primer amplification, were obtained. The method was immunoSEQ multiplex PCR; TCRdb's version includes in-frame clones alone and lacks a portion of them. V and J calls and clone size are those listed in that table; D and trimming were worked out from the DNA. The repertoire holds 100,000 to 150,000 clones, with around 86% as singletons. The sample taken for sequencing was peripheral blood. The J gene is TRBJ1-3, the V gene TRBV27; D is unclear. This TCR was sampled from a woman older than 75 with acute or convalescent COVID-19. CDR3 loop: CASSGSSGNTIYF. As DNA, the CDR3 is TGTGCCAGTTCGGGGAGCTCTGGAAACACCATATATTTT.